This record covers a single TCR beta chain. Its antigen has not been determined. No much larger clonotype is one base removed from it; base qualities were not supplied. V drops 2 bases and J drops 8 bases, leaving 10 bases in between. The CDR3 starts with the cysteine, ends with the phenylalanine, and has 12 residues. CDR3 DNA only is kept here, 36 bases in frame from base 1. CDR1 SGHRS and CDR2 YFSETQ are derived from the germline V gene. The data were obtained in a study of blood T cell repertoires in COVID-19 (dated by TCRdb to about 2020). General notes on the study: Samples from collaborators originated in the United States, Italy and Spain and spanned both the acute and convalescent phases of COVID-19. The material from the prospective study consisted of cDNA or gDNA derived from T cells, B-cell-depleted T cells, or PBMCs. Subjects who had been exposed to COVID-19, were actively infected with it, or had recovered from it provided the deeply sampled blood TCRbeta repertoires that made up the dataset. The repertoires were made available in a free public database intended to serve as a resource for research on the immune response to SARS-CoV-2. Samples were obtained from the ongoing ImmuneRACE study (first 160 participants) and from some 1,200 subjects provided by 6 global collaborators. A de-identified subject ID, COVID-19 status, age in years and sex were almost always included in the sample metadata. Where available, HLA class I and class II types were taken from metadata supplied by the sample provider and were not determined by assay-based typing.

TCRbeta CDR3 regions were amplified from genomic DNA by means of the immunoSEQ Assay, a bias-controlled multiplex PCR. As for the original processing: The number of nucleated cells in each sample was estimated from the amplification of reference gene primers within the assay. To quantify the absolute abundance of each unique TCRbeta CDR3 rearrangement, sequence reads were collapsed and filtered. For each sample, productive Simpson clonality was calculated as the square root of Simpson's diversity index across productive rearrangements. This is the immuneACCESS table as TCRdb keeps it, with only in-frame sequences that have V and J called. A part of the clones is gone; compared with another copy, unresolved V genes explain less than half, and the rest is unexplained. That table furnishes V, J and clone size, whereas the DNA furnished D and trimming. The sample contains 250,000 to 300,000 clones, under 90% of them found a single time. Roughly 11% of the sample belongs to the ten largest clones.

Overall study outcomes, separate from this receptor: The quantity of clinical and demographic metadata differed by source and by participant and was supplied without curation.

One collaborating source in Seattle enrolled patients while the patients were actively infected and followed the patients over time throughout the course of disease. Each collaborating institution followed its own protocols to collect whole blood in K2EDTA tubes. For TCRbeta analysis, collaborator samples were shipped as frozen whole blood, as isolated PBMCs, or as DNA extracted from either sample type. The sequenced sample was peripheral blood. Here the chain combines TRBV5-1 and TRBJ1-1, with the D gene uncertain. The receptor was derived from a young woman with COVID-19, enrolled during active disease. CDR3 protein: CASSLFEGEAFF. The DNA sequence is TGCGCCAGCAGCTTATTCGAGGGAGAAGCTTTCTTT.